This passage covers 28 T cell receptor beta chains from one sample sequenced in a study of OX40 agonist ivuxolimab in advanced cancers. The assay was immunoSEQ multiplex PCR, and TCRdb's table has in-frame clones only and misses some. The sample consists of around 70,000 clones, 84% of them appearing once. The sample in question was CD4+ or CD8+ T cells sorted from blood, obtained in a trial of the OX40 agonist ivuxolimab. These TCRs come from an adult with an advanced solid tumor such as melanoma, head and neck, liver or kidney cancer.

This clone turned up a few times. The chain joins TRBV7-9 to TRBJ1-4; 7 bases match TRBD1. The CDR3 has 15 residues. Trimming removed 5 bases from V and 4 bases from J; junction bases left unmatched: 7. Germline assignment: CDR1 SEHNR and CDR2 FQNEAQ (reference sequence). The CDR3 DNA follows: TGTGCCAGCAGCCTTGGGACAGATTATAATGAAAAACTGTTTTTT. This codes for CASSLGTDYNEKLFF.

CDR3 amino acids: CAISERGDGELFF. The CDR3 coding sequence is TGTGCCATCAGTGAGAGGGGGGACGGGGAGCTGTTTTTT. The V gene is TRBV10-3, the J gene TRBJ2-2; D may correspond to TRBD1 or TRBD2 (6 bases each). Trimming took off 2 bases at V and 7 bases at J, with 8 bases between the two ends. This CDR3 spans 13 amino acids. The germline V gene has CDR1 ENHRY and CDR2 SYGVKD.

The CDR3 here is CASSIGGQSYEQYF. The CDR3 region has the DNA TGTGCCAGTAGTATAGGGGGCCAGTCCTACGAGCAGTACTTC. The chain links TRBV19 to TRBJ2-7; maybe TRBD1 (5 bases). CDR1 LNHDA and CDR2 SQIVND come from the germline V gene (reference sequence). Trimming took 1 base from V and 1 from J, leaving 8 bases between them. CDR3 length: 14 amino acids. The whole variable domain, filled in from reference TRBV19 and TRBJ2-7, reads DGGITQSPKYLFRKEGQNVTLSCEQNLNHDAMYWYRQDPGQGLRLIYYSQIVNDFQKGDIAEGYSVSREKKESFPLTVTSAQKNPTAFYLCASSIGGQSYEQYFGPGTRLTVT.

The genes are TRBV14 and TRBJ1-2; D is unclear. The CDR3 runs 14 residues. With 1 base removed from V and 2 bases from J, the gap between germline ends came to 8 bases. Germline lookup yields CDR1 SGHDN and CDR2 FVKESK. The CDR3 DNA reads TGTGCCAGCAGCCAAGGGGTGGGAAACTATGGCTACACCTTC. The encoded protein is CASSQGVGNYGYTF.

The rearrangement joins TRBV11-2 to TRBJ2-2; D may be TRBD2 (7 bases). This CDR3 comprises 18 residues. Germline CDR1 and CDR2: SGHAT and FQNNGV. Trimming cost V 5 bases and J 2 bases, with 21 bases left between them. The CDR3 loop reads CASSRTLFAGANTGELFF. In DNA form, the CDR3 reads TGTGCCAGCAGCCGAACCCTTTTCGCGGGGGCAAACACCGGGGAGCTGTTTTTT.

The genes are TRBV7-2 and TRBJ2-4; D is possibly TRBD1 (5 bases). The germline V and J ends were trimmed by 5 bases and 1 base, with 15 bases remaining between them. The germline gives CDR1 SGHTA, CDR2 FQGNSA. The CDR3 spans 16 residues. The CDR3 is CASSPQGYGAKNIQYF. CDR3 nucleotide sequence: TGTGCCAGCAGCCCTCAGGGCTATGGGGCCAAAAACATTCAGTACTTC.

The CDR3 reads CASSSEGTQYF. The CDR3 coding sequence is TGTGCCAGCAGTTCGGAGGGGACCCAGTACTTC. The chain joins TRBV27 to TRBJ2-5, with D tentatively TRBD2 (6 bases). CDR1 is MNHEY, CDR2 SMNVEV, per germline (reference sequence). V gave up 4 bases and J gave up 7 bases, with 7 bases separating them. The CDR3 has 11 residues.

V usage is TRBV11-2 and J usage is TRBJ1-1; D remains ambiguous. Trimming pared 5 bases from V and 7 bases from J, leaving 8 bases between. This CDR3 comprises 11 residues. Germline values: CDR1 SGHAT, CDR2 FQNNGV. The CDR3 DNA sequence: TGTGCCAGCAGCCCCCGGCGTGAAGCTTTCTTT. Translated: CASSPRREAFF.

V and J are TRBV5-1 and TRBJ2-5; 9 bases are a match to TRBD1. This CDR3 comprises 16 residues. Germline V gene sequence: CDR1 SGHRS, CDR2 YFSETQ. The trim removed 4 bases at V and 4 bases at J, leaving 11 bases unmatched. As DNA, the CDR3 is TGCGCCAGCAGCCGGAACAGGGGGCATTTCGGAGAGACCCAGTACTTC. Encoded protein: CASSRNRGHFGETQYF.

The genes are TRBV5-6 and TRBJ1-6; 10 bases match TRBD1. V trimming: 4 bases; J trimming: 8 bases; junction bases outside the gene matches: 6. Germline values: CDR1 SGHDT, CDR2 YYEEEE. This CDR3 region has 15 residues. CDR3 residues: CASSTAGTGDSPLHF. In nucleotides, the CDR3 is TGTGCCAGCAGCACCGCCGGGACAGGGGATTCACCCCTCCACTTT.

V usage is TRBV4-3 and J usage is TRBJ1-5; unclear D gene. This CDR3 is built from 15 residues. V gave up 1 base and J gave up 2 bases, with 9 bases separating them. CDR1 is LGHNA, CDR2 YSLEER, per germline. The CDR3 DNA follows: TGCGCCAGCAGCCAAGCCGGAGCGGGCAATCAGCCCCAGCATTTT. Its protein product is CASSQAGAGNQPQHF.

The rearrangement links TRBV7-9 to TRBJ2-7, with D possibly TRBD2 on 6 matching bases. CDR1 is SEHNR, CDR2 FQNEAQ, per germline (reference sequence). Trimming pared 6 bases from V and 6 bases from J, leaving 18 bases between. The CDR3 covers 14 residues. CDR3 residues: CASRASGGSIEQYF. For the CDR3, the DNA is TGTGCCAGCAGGGCAAGTGGGGGGTCTATCGAGCAGTACTTC.

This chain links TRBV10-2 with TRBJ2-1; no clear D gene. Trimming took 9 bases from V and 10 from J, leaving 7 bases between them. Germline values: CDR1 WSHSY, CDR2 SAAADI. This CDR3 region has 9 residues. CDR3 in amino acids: CARQGEQFF. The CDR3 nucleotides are TGCGCCAGGCAAGGCGAGCAGTTCTTC.

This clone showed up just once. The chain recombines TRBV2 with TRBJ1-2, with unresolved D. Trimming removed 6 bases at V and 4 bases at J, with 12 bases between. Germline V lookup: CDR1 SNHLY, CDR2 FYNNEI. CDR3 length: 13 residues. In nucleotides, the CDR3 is TGTGCCAGCAGCCAAGAGGGCAGCTATGGCTACACCTTC. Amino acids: CASSQEGSYGYTF.

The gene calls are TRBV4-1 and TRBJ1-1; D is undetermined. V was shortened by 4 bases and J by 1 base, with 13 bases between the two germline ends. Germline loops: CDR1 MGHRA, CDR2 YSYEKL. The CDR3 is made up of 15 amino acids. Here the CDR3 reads CASSLTDGGNTEAFF. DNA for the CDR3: TGCGCCAGCAGCCTTACAGACGGTGGGAACACTGAAGCTTTCTTT.

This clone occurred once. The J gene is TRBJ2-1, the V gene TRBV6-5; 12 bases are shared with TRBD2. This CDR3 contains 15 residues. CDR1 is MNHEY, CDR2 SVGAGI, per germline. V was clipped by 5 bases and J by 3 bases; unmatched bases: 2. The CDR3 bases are TGTGCCAGCAGTCGACTAGCGGGGGTCTACAATGAGCAGTTCTTC. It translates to CASSRLAGVYNEQFF.

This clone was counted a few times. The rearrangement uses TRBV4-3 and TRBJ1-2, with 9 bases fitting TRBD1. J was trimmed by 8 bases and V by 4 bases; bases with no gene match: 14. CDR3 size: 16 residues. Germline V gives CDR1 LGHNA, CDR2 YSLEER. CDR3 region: CASSLSFTGTGKGYTF. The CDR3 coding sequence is TGCGCCAGCAGCCTCTCGTTCACCGGGACAGGGAAGGGCTACACCTTC.

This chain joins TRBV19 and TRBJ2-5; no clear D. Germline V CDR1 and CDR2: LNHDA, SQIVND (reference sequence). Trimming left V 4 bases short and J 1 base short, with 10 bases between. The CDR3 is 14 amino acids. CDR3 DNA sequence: TGTGCCAGTAGTACAACCGACATCCAAGAGACCCAGTACTTC. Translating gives CASSTTDIQETQYF.

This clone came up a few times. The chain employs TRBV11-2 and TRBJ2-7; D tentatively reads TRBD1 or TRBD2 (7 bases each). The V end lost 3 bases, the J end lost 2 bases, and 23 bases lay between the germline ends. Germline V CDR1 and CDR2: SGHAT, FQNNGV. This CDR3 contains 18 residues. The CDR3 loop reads CASSFLKGQRTSTYEQYF. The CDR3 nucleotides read TGTGCCAGCAGCTTCCTGAAGGGACAGAGGACTAGTACCTACGAGCAGTACTTC.

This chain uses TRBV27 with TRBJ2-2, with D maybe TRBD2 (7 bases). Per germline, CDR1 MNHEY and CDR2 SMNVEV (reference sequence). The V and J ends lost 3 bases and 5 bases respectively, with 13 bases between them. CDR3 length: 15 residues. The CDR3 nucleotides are TGTGCCAGCAGTTTTAATGGGGGGGCAACCGGGGAGCTGTTTTTT. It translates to CASSFNGGATGELFF.

The CDR3 region has the DNA TGTGCTAGTGGTTCCCTCTCGTGGGCGGAAACCAAAAACATTCAGTACTTC. Protein sequence: CASGSLSWAETKNIQYF. The chain uses TRBV12-5 and TRBJ2-4; D ambiguous. Per the germline V gene, CDR1 is LGHNT and CDR2 is FRNRAP. The CDR3 has 17 residues. Trimming shortened V by 4 bases and J by 2 bases, and 18 bases separated the two germline ends.

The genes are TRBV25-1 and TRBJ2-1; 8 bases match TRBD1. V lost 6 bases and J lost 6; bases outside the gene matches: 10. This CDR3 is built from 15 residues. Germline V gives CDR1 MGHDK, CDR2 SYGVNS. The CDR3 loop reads CASRPGGTGVNEQFF. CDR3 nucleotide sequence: TGTGCCAGCAGACCCGGCGGGACAGGAGTCAATGAGCAGTTCTTC.

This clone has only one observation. This CDR3 is CASIGTGDGYTF. The DNA of the CDR3 is TGTGCCAGCATCGGGACAGGGGATGGCTACACCTTC. This chain links TRBV2 with TRBJ1-2; 10 nucleotides line up with TRBD1. V trimming: 7 bases; J trimming: 6 bases; junction bases outside the gene matches: 2. The CDR3 loop spans 12 amino acids. The germline V gene has CDR1 SNHLY and CDR2 FYNNEI.

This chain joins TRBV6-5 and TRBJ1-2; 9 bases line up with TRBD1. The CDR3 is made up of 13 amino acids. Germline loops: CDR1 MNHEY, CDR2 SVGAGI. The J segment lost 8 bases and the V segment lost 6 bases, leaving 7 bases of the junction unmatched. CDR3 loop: CASSWDRVGGYTF. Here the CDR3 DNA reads TGTGCCAGCAGCTGGGACAGGGTTGGCGGCTACACCTTC.

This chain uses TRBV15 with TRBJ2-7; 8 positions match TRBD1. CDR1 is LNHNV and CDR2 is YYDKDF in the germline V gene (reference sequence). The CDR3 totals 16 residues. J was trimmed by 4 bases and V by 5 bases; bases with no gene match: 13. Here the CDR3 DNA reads TGTGCCACCAGCGCCTCACCCGGGACAGGCCGATACGAGCAGTACTTC. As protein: CATSASPGTGRYEQYF.

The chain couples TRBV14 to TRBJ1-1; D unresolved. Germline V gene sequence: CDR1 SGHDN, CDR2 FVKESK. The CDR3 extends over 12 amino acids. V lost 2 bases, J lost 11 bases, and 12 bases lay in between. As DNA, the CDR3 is TGTGCCAGCAGCCAACCGAGAGGGTGGGCTTTCTTT. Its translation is CASSQPRGWAFF.

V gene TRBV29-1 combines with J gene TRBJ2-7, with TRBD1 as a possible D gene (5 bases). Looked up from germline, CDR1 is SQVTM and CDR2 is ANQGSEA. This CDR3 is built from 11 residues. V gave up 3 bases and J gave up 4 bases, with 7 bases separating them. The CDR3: CSVDDRYEQYF. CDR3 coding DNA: TGCAGCGTTGACGACAGATACGAGCAGTACTTC.

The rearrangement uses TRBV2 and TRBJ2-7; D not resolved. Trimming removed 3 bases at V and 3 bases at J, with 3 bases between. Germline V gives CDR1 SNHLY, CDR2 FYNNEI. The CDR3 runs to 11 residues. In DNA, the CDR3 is TGTGCCAGCAGTGAGGGCTACGAGCAGTACTTC. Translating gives CASSEGYEQYF.